The text below deals with one T cell receptor (beta chain). The antigen remains unidentified. V shed 0 bases, J shed 13 bases, and the junction held 9 bases outside the gene matches. CDR1 is SGHNT and CDR2 is YYREEE in the germline V gene (reference sequence). The CDR3 is 14 amino acids. The PCR contained 60 Vbeta and 13 Jbeta primers. Assay used: immunoSEQ multiplex PCR; TCRdb lists only in-frame clones, some missing. The sample contains about 210,000 clones, more than 75% of which appear only once. The data originate from a study of cytomegalovirus exposure and HLA in healthy donors. Background on the study: An early release of data contained some 80 million unique TCRs, which came from HLA-typed donors. Of 398 genotyped donors, roughly 86% clustered with self-reported Caucasian donors. Study-wide results and limits: There was a cluster of highly shared sequence variants that was likely a sequencing artifact. When a later analysis was performed, an Asian-associated ancestry cluster reportedly had fewer N-insertions than the roughly 640-donor mean.

The sequence came from a man aged 35-49 years in good health and CMV-seropositive. This chain joins TRBV5-4 and TRBJ1-2; 10 bases are shared with TRBD1. Material: PBMCs. DNA of the CDR3: TGTGCCAGCAGCTTGGAACGAGGGACAGGGGAGAGCACCTTC. Its protein is CASSLERGTGESTF.